The clone carrying this T cell receptor beta chain has more than one count but fewer than ten. What it binds is unknown. This record comes from a study of cytomegalovirus exposure and HLA in healthy donors. Whole-study context: Membership in the Caucasian-associated ancestry cluster was found for approximately 85% of 300 to 400 genotyped donors.

The CDR3 consists of 15 residues. With 3 bases clipped from V and 4 bases from J, the junction kept 8 bases outside the gene matches. Germline V CDR1 and CDR2: LNHDA, SQIVND (reference sequence). Overall study findings and caveats: Within the data, a cluster of highly shared sequence variants was likely a sequencing artifact. In a later analysis, HLA-C alleles had the fewest associated TCRs, DRB1 alleles the most.

The PCR used 60 Vbeta and 13 Jbeta primers. TCRdb's copy holds only in-frame clones and misses some; the assay was immunoSEQ multiplex PCR. The sample shows approximately 110,000 clones, about four fifths of them seen only once. The rearrangement uses TRBV19 and TRBJ1-2; the match to TRBD1 covers 7 bases. The TCR comes from a woman aged 18 to 35 in good health and CMV-seronegative. Sequencing used PBMCs. DNA for the CDR3: TGTGCCAGTAGTATCTCCCAAGGGACAGTCTATGGCTACACCTTC. This translates into CASSISQGTVYGYTF.